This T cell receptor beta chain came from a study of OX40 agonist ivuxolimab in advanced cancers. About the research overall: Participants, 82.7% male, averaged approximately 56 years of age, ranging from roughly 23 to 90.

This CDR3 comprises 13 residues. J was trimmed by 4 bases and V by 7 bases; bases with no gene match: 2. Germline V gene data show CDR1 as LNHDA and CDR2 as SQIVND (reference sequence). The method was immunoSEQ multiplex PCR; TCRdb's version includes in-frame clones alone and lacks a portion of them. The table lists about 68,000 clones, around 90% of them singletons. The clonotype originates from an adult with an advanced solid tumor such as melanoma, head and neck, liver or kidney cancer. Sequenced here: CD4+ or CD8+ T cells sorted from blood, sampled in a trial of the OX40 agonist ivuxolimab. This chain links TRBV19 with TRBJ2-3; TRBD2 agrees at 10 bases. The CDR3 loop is CASTSGSSDTQYF. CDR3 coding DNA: TGTGCCAGTACTAGCGGGAGTTCAGATACGCAGTATTTT.